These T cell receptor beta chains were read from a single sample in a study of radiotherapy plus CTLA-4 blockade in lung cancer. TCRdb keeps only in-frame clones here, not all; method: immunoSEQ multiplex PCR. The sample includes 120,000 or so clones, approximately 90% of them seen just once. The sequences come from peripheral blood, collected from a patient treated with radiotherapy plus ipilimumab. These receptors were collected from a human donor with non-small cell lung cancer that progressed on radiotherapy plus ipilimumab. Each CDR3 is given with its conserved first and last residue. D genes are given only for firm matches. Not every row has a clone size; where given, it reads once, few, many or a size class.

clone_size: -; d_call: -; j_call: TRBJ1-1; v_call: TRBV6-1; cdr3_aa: CASSEIGTEAFF; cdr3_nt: TGTGCCAGCAGTGAAATAGGGACTGAAGCTTTCTTT
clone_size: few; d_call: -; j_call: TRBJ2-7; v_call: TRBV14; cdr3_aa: CASSPPSYEQYF; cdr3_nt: TGTGCCAGCAGCCCCCCATCCTACGAGCAGTACTTC
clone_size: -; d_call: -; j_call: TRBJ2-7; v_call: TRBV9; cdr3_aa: CASSVAPPYEQYF; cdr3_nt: TGTGCCAGCAGCGTAGCACCCCCCTACGAGCAGTACTTC
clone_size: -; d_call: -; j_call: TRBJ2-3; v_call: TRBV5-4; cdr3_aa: CASRLHEGWEDTQYF; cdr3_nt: TGTGCCAGCAGACTTCACGAGGGATGGGAAGATACGCAGTATTTT
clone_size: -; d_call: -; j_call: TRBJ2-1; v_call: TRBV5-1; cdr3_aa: CASSLSQGSYNEQFF; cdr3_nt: TGCGCCAGCAGCTTGTCCCAGGGTTCCTACAATGAGCAGTTCTTC
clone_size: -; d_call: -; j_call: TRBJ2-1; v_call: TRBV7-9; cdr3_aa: CASSSNYRNEQFF; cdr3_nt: TGTGCCAGCAGCTCGAACTACCGAAATGAGCAGTTCTTC
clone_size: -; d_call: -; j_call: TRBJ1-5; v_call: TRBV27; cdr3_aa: CASSLAGSQPQHF; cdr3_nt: TGTGCCAGCAGTTTAGCGGGCAGTCAGCCCCAGCATTTT
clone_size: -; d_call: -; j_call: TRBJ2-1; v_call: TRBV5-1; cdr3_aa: CASSLSGRYNEQFF; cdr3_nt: TGCGCCAGCAGCTTGTCGGGCCGATACAATGAGCAGTTCTTC
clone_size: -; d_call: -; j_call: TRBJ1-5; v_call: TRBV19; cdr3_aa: CASRTDEQPQHF; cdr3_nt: TGTGCCAGTAGGACGGACGAGCAGCCCCAGCATTTT
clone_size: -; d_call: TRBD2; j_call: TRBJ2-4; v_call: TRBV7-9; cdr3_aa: CASRSAGDKNIQYF; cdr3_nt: TGTGCCAGCCGTTCGGCGGGAGATAAGAACATTCAGTACTTC
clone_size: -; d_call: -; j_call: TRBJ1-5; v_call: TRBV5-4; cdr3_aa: CASSLGGHFSNQPQHF; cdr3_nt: TGTGCCAGCAGCTTGGGGGGTCACTTTAGCAATCAGCCCCAGCATTTT
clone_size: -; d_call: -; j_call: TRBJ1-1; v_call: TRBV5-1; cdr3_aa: CASSLTGLPSGAFF; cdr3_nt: TGCGCCAGCAGCTTGACAGGGCTGCCGTCTGGAGCTTTCTTT
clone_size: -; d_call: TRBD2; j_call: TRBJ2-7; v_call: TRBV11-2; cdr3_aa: CASRGLATYYEQYF; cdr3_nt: TGTGCCAGCAGGGGACTAGCGACATACTACGAGCAGTACTTC